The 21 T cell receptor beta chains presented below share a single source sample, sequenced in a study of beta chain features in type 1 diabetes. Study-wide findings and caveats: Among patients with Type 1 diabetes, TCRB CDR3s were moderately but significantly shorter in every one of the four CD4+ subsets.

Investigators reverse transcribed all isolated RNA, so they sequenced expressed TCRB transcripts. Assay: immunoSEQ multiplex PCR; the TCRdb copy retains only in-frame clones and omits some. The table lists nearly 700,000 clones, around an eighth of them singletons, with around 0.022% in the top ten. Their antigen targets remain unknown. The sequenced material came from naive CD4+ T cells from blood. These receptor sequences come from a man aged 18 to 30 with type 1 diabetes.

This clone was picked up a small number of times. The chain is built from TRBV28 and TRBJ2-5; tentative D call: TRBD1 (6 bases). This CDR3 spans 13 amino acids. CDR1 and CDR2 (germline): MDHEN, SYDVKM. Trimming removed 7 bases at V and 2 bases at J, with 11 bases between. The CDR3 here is CASTTGPQETQYF. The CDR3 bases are TGTGCCAGCACGACAGGTCCTCAAGAGACCCAGTACTTC.

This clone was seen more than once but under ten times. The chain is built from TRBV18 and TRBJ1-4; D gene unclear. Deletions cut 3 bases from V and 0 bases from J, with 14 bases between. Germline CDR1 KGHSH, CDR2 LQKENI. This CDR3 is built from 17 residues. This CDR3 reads CASSPVVGLATNEKLFF. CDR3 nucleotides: TGTGCCAGCTCACCGGTTGTAGGACTCGCAACTAATGAAAAACTGTTTTTT.

The CDR3 spells CASSAPGPSNYGYTF. The CDR3 coding sequence is TGTGCCAGCAGTGCCCCAGGGCCTAGTAACTATGGCTACACCTTC. The chain is built from TRBV25-1 and TRBJ1-2; tentative D call: TRBD1 (5 bases). Trimming took 4 bases from V and 1 from J, leaving 13 bases between them. The germline V gene encodes CDR1 MGHDK and CDR2 SYGVNS. This CDR3 is 15 amino acids long.

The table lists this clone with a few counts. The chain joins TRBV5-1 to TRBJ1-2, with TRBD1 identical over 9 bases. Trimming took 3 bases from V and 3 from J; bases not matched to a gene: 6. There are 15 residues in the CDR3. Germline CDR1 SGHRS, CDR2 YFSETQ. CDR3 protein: CASSSGTGMDYGYTF. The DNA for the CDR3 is TGCGCCAGCAGCTCAGGGACAGGGATGGACTATGGCTACACCTTC.

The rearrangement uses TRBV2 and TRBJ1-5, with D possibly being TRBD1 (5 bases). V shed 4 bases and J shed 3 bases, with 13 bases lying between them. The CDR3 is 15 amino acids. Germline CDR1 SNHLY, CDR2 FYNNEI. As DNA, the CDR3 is TGTGCCAGCAGTGTAGAGGGGCCCAACAATCAGCCCCAGCATTTT. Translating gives CASSVEGPNNQPQHF.

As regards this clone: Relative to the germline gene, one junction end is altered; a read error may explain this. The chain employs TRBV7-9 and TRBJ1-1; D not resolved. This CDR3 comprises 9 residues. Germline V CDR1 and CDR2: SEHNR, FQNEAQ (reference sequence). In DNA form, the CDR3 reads TGTGCCAGCAGCTCGGTGGCCGAATTT. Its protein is CASSSVAEF.

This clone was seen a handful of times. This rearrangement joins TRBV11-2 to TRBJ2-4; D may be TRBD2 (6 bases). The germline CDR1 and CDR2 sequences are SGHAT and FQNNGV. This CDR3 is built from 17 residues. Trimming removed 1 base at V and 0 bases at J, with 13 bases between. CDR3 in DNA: TGTGCCAGCAGCTTAGTCAAGACTAGACTAGCCAAAAACATTCAGTACTTC. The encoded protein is CASSLVKTRLAKNIQYF.

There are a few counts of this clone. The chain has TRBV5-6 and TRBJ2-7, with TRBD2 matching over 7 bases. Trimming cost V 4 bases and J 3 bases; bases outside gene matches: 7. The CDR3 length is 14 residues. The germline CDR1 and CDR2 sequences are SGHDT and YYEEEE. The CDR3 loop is CASSRRGIFYEQYF. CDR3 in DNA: TGTGCCAGCAGCAGGCGGGGGATATTCTACGAGCAGTACTTC. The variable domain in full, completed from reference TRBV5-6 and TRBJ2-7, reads DAGVTQSPTHLIKTRGQQVTLRCSPKSGHDTVSWYQQALGQGPQFIFQYYEEEERQRGNFPDRFSGHQFPNYSSELNVNALLLGDSALYLCASSRRGIFYEQYFGPGTRLTVT.

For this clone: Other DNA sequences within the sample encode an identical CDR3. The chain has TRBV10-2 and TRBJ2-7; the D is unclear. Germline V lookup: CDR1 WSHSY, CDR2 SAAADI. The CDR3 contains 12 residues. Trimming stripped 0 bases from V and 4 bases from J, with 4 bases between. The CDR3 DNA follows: TGCGCCAGCAGTGAGTCGGGATACGAGCAGTACTTC. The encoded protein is CASSESGYEQYF.

CDR3 sequence: CASSQVGLSYEQYF. Here the CDR3 DNA reads TGCGCCAGCAGCCAAGTAGGCCTATCCTACGAGCAGTACTTC. The V and J genes are TRBV4-1 and TRBJ2-7; D remains unclear. This CDR3 is 14 amino acids long. V was trimmed by 1 base and J by 1 base, leaving 8 bases between them. Germline V gene data show CDR1 as MGHRA and CDR2 as YSYEKL.

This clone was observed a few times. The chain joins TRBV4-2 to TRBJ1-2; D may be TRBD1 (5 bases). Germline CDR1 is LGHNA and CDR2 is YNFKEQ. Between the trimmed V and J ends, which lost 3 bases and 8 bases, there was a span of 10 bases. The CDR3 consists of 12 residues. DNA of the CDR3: TGTGCCAGCAGCCAGCAGGGTCGAGGCTACACCTTC. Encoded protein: CASSQQGRGYTF.

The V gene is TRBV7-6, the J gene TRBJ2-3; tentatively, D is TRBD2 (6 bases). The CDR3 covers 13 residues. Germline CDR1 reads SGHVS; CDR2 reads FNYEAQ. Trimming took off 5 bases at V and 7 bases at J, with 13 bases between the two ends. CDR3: CASSPPGEHTQYF. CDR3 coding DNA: TGTGCCAGCAGCCCCCCGGGGGAGCATACGCAGTATTTT. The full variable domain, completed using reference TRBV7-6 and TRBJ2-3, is GAGVSQSPRYKVTKRGQDVALRCDPISGHVSLYWYRQALGQGPEFLTYFNYEAQQDKSGLPNDRFSAERPEGSISTLTIQRTEQRDSAMYRCASSPPGEHTQYFGPGTRLTVL.

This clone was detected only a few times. The CDR3 loop reads CASSQDRGTDTASGNTIYF. The CDR3 nucleotides read TGCGCCAGCAGCCAAGATAGAGGGACAGACACCGCCTCTGGAAACACCATATATTTT. The V gene is TRBV4-1, the J gene TRBJ1-3, with 7 nucleotides matching TRBD1. Germline assignment: CDR1 MGHRA and CDR2 YSYEKL. This CDR3 comprises 19 residues. Trimming cost V 0 bases and J 0 bases; bases outside gene matches: 11.

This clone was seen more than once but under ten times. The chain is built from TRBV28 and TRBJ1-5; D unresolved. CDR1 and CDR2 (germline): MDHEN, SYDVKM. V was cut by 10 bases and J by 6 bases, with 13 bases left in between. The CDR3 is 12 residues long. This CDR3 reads CANGLVGQPQHF. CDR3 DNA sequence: TGTGCCAACGGACTCGTGGGTCAGCCCCAGCATTTT.

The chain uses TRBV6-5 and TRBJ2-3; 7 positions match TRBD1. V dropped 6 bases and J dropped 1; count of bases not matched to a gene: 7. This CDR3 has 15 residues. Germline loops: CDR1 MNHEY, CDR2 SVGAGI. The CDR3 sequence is CASRPDRVGTDTQYF. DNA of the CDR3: TGTGCCAGCAGACCCGACAGGGTTGGCACAGATACGCAGTATTTT.

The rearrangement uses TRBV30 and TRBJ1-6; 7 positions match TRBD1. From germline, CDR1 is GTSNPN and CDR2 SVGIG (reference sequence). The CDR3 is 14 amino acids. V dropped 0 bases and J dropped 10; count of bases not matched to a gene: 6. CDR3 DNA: TGTGCCTGGAGTGTACTGACAGGGAGCTCACCCCTCCACTTT. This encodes CAWSVLTGSSPLHF.

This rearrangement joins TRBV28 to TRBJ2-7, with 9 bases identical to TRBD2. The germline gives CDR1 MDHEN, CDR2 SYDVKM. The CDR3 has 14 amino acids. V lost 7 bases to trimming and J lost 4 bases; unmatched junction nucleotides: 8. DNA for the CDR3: TGTGCCAGCACCTCCGGCGGGGGGGCTTACGAGCAGTACTTC. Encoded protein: CASTSGGGAYEQYF.

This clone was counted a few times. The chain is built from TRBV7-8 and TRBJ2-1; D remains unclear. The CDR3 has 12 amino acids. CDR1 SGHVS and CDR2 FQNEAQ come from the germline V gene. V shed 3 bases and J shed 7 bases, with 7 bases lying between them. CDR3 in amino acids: CASSFSGNEQFF. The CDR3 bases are TGTGCCAGCAGCTTTAGTGGGAATGAGCAGTTCTTC.

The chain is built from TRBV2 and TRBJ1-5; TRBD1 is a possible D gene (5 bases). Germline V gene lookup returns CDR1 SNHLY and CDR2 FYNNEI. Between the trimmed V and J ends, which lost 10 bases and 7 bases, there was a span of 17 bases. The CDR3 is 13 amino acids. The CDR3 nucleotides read TGTGCCACCGGGGGTGAGGAGAACCAGCCCCAGCATTTT. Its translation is CATGGEENQPQHF.

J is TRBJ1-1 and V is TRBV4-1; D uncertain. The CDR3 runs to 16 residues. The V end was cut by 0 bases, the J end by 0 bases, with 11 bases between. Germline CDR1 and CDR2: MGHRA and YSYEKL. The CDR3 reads CASSQESSRLNTEAFF. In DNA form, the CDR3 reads TGCGCCAGCAGCCAAGAATCGTCCAGGTTGAACACTGAAGCTTTCTTT.

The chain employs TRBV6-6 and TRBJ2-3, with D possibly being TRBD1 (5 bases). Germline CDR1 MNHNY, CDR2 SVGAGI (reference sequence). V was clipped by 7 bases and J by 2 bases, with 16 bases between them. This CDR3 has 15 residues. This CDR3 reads CASTGRGGPTDTQYF. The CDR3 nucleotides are TGTGCCAGCACCGGAAGGGGTGGACCCACAGATACGCAGTATTTT.